The clone carrying this T cell receptor beta chain was observed once. Libraries were prepared by immunoSEQ multiplex PCR; TCRdb keeps only in-frame clonotypes and omits some of them. Among some 70,000 clones, more than 60% were seen once, and the ten largest hold around 5.7%. This record belongs to a study of cytotoxic CD8 clonotypes in ibrutinib-treated CLL. The CDR3 runs to 12 residues. The V end was cut by 5 bases, the J end by 2 bases, with 7 bases between. Germline CDR1 is SEHNR and CDR2 is FQNEAQ (reference sequence). V usage is TRBV7-9 and J usage is TRBJ2-7; D not certain. The TCR originated in a human donor with chronic lymphocytic leukemia. The specimen comprised PBMCs, sampled after 12 months of ibrutinib treatment. The CDR3, as DNA: TGTGCCAGCAGCCCCGTTCCCTACGAGCAGTACTTC. This encodes CASSPVPYEQYF.